Reported below is one T cell receptor (beta chain). Its antigen is as yet unknown. The data were obtained in a study of cytomegalovirus exposure and HLA in healthy donors. The data were produced by immunoSEQ multiplex PCR, yet TCRdb's version contains in-frame clones alone and is incomplete. The sample contains about 220,000 clones, around 90% of which appear only once. Findings and caveats of the study: Most TCR sequences showed up rarely, but some public TCRs showed up in many donors. The authors listed some 160 TCR beta chains as cytomegalovirus-associated.

Donors came from a validation cohort of over a hundred subjects, distinct from the first 666-subject cohort. The CDR3 is made up of 17 amino acids. J gave up 8 bases and V 3 bases, and 13 bases lay outside the gene matches. From germline, CDR1 is SGDLS and CDR2 YYNGEE. Sequenced sample: PBMCs. The chain links TRBV9 to TRBJ1-4; 10 bases map to TRBD1. This TCR was sampled from a woman between 18 and 29 years old in good health and CMV-seronegative. This CDR3 is CASSGRDRGAVDEKLFF. The DNA for the CDR3 is TGTGCCAGCAGCGGCCGGGACAGGGGTGCAGTTGACGAAAAACTGTTTTTT.